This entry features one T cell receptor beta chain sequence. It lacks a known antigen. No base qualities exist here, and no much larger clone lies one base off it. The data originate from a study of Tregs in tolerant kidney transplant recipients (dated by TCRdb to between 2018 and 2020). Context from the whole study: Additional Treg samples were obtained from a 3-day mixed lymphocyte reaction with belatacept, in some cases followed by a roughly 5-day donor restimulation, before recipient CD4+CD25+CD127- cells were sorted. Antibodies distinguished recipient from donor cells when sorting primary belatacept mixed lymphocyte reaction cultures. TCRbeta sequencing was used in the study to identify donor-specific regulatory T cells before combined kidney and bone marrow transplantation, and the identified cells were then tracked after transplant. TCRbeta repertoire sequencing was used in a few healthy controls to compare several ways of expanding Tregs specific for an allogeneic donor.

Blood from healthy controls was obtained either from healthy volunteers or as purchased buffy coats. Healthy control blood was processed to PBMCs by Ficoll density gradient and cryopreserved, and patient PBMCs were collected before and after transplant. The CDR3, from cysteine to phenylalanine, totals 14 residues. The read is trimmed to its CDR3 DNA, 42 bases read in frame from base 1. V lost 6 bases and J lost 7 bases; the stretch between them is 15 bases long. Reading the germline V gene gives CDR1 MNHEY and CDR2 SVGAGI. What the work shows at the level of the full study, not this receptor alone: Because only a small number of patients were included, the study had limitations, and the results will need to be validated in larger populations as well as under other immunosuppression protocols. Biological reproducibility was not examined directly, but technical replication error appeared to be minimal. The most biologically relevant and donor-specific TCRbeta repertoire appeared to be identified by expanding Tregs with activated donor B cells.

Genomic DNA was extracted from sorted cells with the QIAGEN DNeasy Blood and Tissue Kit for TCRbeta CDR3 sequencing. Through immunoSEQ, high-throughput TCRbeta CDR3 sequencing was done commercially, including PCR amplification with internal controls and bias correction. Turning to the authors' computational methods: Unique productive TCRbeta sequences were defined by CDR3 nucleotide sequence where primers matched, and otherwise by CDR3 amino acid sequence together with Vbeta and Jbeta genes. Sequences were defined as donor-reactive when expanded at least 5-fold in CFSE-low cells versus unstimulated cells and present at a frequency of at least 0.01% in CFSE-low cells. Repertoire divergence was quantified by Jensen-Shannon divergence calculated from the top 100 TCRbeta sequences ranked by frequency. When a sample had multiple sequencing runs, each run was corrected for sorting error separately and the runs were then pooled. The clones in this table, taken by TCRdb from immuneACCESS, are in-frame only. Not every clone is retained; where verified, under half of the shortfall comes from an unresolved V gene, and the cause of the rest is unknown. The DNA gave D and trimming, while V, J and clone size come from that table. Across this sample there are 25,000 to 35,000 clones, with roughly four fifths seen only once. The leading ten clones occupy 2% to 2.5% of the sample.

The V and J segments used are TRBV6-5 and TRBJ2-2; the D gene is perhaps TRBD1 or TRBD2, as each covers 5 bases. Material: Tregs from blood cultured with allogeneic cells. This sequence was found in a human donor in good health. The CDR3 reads CASRAPGGVGELFF. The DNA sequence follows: TGTGCCAGCAGAGCCCCTGGGGGTGTCGGGGAGCTGTTTTTT.